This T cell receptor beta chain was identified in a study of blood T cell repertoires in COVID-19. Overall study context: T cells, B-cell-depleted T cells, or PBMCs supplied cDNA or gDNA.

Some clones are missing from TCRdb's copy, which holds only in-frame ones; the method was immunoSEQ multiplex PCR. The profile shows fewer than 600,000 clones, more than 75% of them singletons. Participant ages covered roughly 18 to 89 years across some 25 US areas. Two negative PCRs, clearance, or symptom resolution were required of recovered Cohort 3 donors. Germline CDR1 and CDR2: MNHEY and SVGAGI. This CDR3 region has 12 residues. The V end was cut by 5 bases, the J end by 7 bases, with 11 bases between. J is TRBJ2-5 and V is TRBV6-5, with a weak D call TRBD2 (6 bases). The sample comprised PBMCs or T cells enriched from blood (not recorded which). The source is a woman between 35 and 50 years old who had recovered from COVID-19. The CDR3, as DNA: TGTGCCAGCAGTCGGGACTTAGGGACCCAGTACTTC. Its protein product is CASSRDLGTQYF.